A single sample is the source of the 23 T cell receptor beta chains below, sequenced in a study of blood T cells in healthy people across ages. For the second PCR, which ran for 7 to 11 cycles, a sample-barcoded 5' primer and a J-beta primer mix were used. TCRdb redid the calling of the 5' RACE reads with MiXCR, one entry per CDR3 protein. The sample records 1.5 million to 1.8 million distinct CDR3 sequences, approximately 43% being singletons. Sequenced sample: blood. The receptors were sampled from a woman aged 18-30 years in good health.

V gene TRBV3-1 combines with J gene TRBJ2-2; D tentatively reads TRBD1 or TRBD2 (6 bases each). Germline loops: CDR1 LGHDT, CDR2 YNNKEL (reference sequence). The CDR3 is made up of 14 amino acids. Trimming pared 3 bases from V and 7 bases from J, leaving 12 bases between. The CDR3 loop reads CASSQRGRIGELFF. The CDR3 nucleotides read TGTGCCAGCAGCCAGAGGGGGAGGATCGGGGAGCTGTTTTTT.

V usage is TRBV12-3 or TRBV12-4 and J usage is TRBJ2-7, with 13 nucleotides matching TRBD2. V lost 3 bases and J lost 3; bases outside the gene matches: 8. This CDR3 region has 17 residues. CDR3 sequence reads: CASSFGGLAGKSYEQYF. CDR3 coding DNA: TGTGCCAGCAGTTTTGGGGGACTAGCGGGGAAAAGCTACGAGCAGTACTTC.

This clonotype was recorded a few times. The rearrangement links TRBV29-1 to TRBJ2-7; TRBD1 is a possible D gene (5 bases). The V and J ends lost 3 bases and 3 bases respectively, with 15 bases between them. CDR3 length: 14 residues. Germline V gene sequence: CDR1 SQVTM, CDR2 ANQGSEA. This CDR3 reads CSVETRGTFYEQYF. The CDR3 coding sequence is TGCAGCGTTGAGACAAGGGGCACCTTCTACGAGCAGTACTTC.

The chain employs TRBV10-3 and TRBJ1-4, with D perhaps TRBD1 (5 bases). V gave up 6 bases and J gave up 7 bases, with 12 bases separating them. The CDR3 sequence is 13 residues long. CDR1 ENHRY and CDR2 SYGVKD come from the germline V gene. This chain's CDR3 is CAIRATVTEKLFF. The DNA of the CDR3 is TGTGCCATCAGGGCGACAGTAACTGAAAAACTGTTTTTT.

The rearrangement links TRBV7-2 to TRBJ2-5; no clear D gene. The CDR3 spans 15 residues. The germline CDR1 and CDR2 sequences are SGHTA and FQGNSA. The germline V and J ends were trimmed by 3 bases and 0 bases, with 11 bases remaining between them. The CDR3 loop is CASSFGPAYQETQYF. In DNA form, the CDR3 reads TGTGCCAGCAGCTTTGGACCAGCGTACCAAGAGACCCAGTACTTC.

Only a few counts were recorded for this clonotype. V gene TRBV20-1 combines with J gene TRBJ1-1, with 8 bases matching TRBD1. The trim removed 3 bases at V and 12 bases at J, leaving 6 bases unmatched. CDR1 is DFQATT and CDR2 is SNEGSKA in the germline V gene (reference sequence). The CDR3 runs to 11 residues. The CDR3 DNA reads TGCAGTGCTAGGCGTGACAGGGGCCCTTTCTTT. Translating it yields CSARRDRGPFF.

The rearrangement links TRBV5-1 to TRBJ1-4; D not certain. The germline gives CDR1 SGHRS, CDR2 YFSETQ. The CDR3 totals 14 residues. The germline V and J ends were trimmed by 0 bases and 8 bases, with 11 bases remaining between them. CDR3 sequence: CASSLDGGVEKLFF. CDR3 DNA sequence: TGCGCCAGCAGCTTGGACGGCGGTGTCGAAAAACTGTTTTTT.

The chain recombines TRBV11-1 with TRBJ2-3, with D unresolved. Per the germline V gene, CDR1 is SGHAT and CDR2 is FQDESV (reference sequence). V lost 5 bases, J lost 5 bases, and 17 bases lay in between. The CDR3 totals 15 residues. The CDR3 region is CASSTAQSLGDTQYF. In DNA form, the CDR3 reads TGTGCCAGCAGCACGGCCCAATCCCTGGGAGATACGCAGTATTTT.

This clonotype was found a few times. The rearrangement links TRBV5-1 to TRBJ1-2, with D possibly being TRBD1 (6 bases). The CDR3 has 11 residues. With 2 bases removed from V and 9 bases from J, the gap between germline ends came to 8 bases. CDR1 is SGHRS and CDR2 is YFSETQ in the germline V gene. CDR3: CASSLQGSYTF. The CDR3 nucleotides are TGCGCCAGCAGCTTACAGGGCAGCTACACCTTC. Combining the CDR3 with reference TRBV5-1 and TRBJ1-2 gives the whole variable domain KAGVTQTPRYLIKTRGQQVTLSCSPISGHRSVSWYQQTPGQGLQFLFEYFSETQRNKGNFPGRFSGRQFSNSRSEMNVSTLELGDSALYLCASSLQGSYTFGSGTRLTVV.

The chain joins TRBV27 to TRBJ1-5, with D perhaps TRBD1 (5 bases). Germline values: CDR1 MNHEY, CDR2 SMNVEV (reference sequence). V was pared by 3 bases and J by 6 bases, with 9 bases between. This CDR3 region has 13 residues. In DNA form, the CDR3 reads TGTGCCAGCAGTTTCTCAGGGATTCAGCCCCAGCATTTT. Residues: CASSFSGIQPQHF.

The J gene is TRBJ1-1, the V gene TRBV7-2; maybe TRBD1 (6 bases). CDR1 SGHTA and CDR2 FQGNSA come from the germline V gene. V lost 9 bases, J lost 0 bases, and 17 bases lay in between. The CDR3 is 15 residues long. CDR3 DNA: TGTGCCAGTAGCCCACAGGGTTTTATGAACACTGAAGCTTTCTTT. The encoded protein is CASSPQGFMNTEAFF.

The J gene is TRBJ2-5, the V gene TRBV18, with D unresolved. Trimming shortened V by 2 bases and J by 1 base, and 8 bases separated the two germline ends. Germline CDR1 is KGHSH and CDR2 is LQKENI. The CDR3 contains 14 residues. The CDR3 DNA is TGTGCCAGCTCACCAAGACACCCCCAAGAGACCCAGTACTTC. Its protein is CASSPRHPQETQYF. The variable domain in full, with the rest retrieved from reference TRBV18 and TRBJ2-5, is NAGVMQNPRHLVRRRGQEARLRCSPMKGHSHVYWYRQLPEEGLKFMVYLQKENIIDESGMPKERFSAEFPKEGPSILRIQQVVRGDSAAYFCASSPRHPQETQYFGPGTRLLVL.

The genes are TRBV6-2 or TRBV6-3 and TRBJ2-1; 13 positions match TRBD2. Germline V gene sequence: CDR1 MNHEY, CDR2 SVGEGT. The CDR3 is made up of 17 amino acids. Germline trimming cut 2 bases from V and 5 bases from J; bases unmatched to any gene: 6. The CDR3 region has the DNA TGTGCCAGCAGTTACCCCACTAGCGGGGGGGGCCACAATGAGCAGTTCTTC. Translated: CASSYPTSGGGHNEQFF.

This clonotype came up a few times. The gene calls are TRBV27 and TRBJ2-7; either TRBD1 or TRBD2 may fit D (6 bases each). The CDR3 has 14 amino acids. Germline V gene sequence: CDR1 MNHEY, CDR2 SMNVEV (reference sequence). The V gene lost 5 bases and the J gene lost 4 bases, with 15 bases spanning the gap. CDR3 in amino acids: CASSTNRGQYEQYF. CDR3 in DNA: TGTGCCAGCAGTACTAACCGGGGGCAATACGAGCAGTACTTC.

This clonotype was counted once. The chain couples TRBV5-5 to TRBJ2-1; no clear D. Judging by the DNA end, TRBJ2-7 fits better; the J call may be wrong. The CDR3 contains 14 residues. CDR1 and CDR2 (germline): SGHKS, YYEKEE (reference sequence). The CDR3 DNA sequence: TGTGCCAGCAGCTTGGAGGAACAAACTTACGAGCAGTACTTC. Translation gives CASSLEEQTYEQYF.

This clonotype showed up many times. In DNA, the CDR3 is TGCAGCGTTGAAGATCACGGGAGCTCCTACGAGCAGTACTTC. Encoded protein: CSVEDHGSSYEQYF. The chain joins TRBV29-1 to TRBJ2-7; tentative D call: TRBD2 (6 bases). CDR1 SQVTM and CDR2 ANQGSEA come from the germline V gene. The CDR3 runs 14 residues. The germline V and J ends were trimmed by 0 bases and 0 bases, with 9 bases remaining between them.

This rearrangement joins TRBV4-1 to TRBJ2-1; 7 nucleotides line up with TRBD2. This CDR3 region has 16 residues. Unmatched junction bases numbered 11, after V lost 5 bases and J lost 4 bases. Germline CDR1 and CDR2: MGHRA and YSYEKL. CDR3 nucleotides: TGCGCCAGCAGCGCCGCCGGGACTATTCCTTACAATGAGCAGTTCTTC. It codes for CASSAAGTIPYNEQFF.

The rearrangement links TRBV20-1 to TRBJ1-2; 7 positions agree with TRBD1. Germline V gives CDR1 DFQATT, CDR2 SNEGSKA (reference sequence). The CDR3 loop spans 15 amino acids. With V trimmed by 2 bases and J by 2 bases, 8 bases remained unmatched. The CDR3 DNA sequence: TGCAGTGCTAGACTATGGACAGGTACAAACTATGGCTACACCTTC. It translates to CSARLWTGTNYGYTF.

Here the CDR3 reads CASSSFTGVRDTQYF. In DNA, the CDR3 is TGTGCCAGCAGTTCCTTTACGGGCGTCCGAGATACGCAGTATTTT. The chain recombines TRBV12-3 or TRBV12-4 with TRBJ2-3; D unresolved. The CDR3 runs to 15 residues. V shed 4 bases and J shed 5 bases, with 16 bases lying between them.

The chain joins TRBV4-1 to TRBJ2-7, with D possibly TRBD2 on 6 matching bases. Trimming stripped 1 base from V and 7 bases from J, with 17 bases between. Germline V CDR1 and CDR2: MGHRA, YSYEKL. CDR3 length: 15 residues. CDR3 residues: CASSQVFGTANEQYF. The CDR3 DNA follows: TGCGCCAGCAGCCAAGTTTTTGGGACTGCTAATGAGCAGTACTTC.

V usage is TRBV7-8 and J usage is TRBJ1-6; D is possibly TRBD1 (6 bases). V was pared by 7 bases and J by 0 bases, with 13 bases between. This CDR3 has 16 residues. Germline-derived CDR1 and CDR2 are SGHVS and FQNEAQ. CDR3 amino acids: CASTSDRSSYNSPLHF. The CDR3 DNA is TGTGCCAGCACCTCGGACAGAAGCTCCTATAATTCACCCCTCCACTTT.

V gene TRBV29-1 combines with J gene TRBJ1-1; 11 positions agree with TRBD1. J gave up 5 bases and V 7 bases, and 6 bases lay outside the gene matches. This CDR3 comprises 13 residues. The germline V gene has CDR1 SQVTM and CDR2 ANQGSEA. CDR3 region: CSAEGQGATEAFF. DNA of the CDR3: TGCAGCGCAGAAGGACAGGGGGCGACTGAAGCTTTCTTT.

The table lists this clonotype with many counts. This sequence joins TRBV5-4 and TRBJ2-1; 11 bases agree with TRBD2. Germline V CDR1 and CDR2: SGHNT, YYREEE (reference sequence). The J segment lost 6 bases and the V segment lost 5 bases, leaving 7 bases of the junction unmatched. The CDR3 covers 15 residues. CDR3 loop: CASSYLAGGLNEQFF. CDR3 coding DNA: TGTGCCAGCAGTTATCTAGCGGGGGGCCTCAATGAGCAGTTCTTC. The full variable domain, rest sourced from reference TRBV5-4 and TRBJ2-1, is ETGVTQSPTHLIKTRGQQVTLRCSSQSGHNTVSWYQQALGQGPQFIFQYYREEENGRGNFPPRFSGLQFPNYSSELNVNALELDDSALYLCASSYLAGGLNEQFFGPGTRLTVL.